This T cell receptor (beta chain) was identified in a study of T cell repertoires in ileal Crohn's disease. Broader study findings: Clonality above 26.8% at surgery always came with endoscopic recurrence.

TCRdb keeps only in-frame clones here, not all; method: immunoSEQ multiplex PCR. The data hold some 10,000 clones, with over 70% observed a single time. This clone was counted a few times. No antigen is known for it. V dropped 5 bases and J dropped 2; count of bases not matched to a gene: 3. The CDR3 contains 14 residues. Germline values: CDR1 LGHNT, CDR2 FRNRAP. The time point denotes: neoterminal ileum biopsy at postoperative endoscopy, about 6 months after surgery. This receptor was taken from an adult with Crohn's disease. This chain links TRBV12-5 with TRBJ1-3; 7 bases agree with TRBD1. Sequenced: ileal tissue. CDR3 DNA sequence: TGTGCTAGTGGTACAGGGGTGGCTGGAAACACCATATATTTT. Translation gives CASGTGVAGNTIYF.